The subject of this entry is one T cell receptor (beta chain). This sample is drawn from a study of blood T cell repertoires in COVID-19. Study information: From T cells, B-cell-depleted T cells, or PBMCs came the material, which was cDNA or gDNA.

Repertoires were generated with immunoSEQ multiplex PCR, while TCRdb's copy carries only in-frame clones and drops some. The sample consists of about 83,000 clones, 70% to 90% of them appearing once. V was pared by 3 bases and J by 2 bases, with 3 bases of the junction left unmatched. This CDR3 has 14 amino acids. Germline V lookup: CDR1 MDHEN, CDR2 SYDVKM. The chain links TRBV28 to TRBJ2-5; 7 bases agree with TRBD1. This sequence was found in an older man with active or convalescent COVID-19. The sequencing input was peripheral blood. CDR3 protein: CASSLDRQQETQYF. The CDR3 nucleotides are TGTGCCAGCAGTTTGGACAGGCAGCAAGAGACCCAGTACTTC.